This passage covers 10 T cell receptor beta chains from one sample sequenced in a study of T cell changes during pregnancy in multiple sclerosis. Generated by immunoSEQ multiplex PCR, the TCRdb table keeps only in-frame clones and is missing some. The sample yields under 120,000 clones, approximately 89% seen once. Here the sequenced sample was peripheral blood, taken after pregnancy. Every receptor here comes from a female donor with multiple sclerosis, enrolled in a pregnancy study.

The V gene is TRBV5-6, the J gene TRBJ1-1; tentatively, D is TRBD1 (6 bases). The CDR3 has 14 residues. Trimming left V 2 bases short and J 1 base short, with 9 bases between. Germline V gene sequence: CDR1 SGHDT, CDR2 YYEEEE. In DNA form, the CDR3 reads TGTGCCAGCAGCTTTCCGGGACAGAACACTGAAGCTTTCTTT. This sequence encodes CASSFPGQNTEAFF.

The J gene is TRBJ1-5, the V gene TRBV27; the match to TRBD1 covers 9 bases. This CDR3 comprises 15 residues. Germline V gene lookup returns CDR1 MNHEY and CDR2 SMNVEV (reference sequence). V gave up 0 bases and J gave up 4 bases; unmatched junction bases: 1. The DNA of the CDR3 is TGTGCCAGCAGTTTATCAGGGACAGGGAATCAGCCCCAGCATTTT. It encodes CASSLSGTGNQPQHF.

The rearrangement links TRBV10-2 to TRBJ2-2, with TRBD1 matching over 7 bases. This CDR3 has 13 amino acids. Germline V gene lookup returns CDR1 WSHSY and CDR2 SAAADI. Trimming removed 8 bases from V and 0 bases from J; junction bases left unmatched: 0. CDR3 DNA: TGCGCCAGCGGGACAGCGAACACCGGGGAGCTGTTTTTT. Its translation is CASGTANTGELFF.

The chain carries TRBV6-4 and TRBJ2-6; 7 bases are a match to TRBD2. The CDR3 consists of 18 residues. With V trimmed by 2 bases and J by 0 bases, 7 bases remained unmatched. Germline CDR1 MRHNA, CDR2 SNTAGT. This CDR3 is CASSDTGGFSSGANVLTF. For the CDR3, the DNA is TGTGCCAGCAGTGACACGGGGGGATTCTCCTCTGGGGCCAACGTCCTGACTTTC.

The CDR3 DNA is TGTGCCAGCAGCCCCGTTGGGACTAGCGGGGGGGTTGCGTTTGGGGAGCTGTTTTTT. This sequence encodes CASSPVGTSGGVAFGELFF. V is TRBV7-3 and J is TRBJ2-2; 16 bases line up with TRBD2. Trimming at V came to 5 bases and at J to 8 bases, leaving 14 bases not matched to a gene. CDR3 length: 19 residues. Germline V gives CDR1 SGHTA, CDR2 FQGTGA.

The chain has TRBV15 and TRBJ2-1, with TRBD2 matching 8 bases. CDR3 length: 18 amino acids. V gave up 4 bases and J gave up 2 bases; unmatched junction bases: 13. Looked up from germline, CDR1 is LNHNV and CDR2 is YYDKDF (reference sequence). The CDR3 protein is CATSTLLEAGATYNEQFF. DNA for the CDR3: TGTGCCACCAGCACTCTCCTTGAAGCGGGGGCTACCTACAATGAGCAGTTCTTC.

This chain uses TRBV2 with TRBJ1-2, with TRBD1 as a possible D gene (5 bases). The V end lost 2 bases, the J end lost 7 bases, and 20 bases lay between the germline ends. The CDR3 loop spans 16 amino acids. Germline V CDR1 and CDR2: SNHLY, FYNNEI. Here the CDR3 DNA reads TGTGCCAGCAGTGAACCTTCCACGGGGGAGGAGGTTGGCTACACCTTC. This sequence encodes CASSEPSTGEEVGYTF.

The chain is built from TRBV19 and TRBJ2-7; 8 bases are shared with TRBD1. Germline CDR1 is LNHDA and CDR2 is SQIVND (reference sequence). The CDR3 extends over 16 amino acids. V lost 4 bases to trimming and J lost 2 bases; unmatched junction nucleotides: 10. The CDR3: CASSTNFATGAYEQYF. CDR3 nucleotide sequence: TGTGCCAGTAGTACCAACTTCGCGACAGGGGCCTACGAGCAGTACTTC.

This sequence joins TRBV27 and TRBJ1-6, with D perhaps matching TRBD1 (5 bases). With 3 bases removed from V and 8 bases from J, the gap between germline ends came to 5 bases. The CDR3 spans 12 residues. Per germline, CDR1 MNHEY and CDR2 SMNVEV (reference sequence). The CDR3 bases are TGTGCCAGCAGTTTCAGGGATTCACCCCTCCACTTT. Amino acid sequence: CASSFRDSPLHF.

This clone was detected only once. The J gene is TRBJ1-1, the V gene TRBV6-6; 7 positions agree with TRBD1. Germline loops: CDR1 MNHNY, CDR2 SVGAGI (reference sequence). The CDR3 contains 15 residues. With V trimmed by 6 bases and J by 5 bases, 12 bases remained unmatched. CDR3 region: CASRLLQGSGTEAFF. Written as DNA, the CDR3 is TGTGCCAGCAGGTTATTACAGGGGAGTGGAACTGAAGCTTTCTTT.